This entry concerns a single T cell receptor (beta chain). The antigen is unknown. Without the conserved terminal phenylalanine or tryptophan, this CDR3 likely stems from a read error. Thyroid surgery was performed in patients who had received no treatment beforehand. TCRdb reassembled clones from the PCR reads with MiXCR. The table lists 5,000 to 7,000 clones, around a third of them singletons. V lost 3 bases and J 0 bases, leaving 10 bases between the germline ends. Per germline, CDR1 MDHEN and CDR2 SYDVKM. This CDR3 has 15 amino acids. The sample is drawn from a study of metastatic and nonmetastatic thyroid tumors. Study-wide background: Repertoires from blood and tumor or nodule tissue of malignant and benign thyroid patients were compared. Study outcomes and limitations: It was reported that TCR beta diversity was significantly higher in malignant thyroid tumors than benign nodules, in blood and tumor.

This rearrangement joins TRBV28 to TRBJ2-3; tentative D call: TRBD1 (5 bases). Material: tumor tissue. This receptor was identified in a female donor with papillary thyroid cancer or a benign thyroid nodule (not recorded which). Some clones in this sample may be carry-over from other donors' samples. The CDR3 DNA reads TGTGCCAGCAGTTTGCGACAGTCGAGCACAGATACGCAGTATCTT. It translates to CASSLRQSSTDTQYL.